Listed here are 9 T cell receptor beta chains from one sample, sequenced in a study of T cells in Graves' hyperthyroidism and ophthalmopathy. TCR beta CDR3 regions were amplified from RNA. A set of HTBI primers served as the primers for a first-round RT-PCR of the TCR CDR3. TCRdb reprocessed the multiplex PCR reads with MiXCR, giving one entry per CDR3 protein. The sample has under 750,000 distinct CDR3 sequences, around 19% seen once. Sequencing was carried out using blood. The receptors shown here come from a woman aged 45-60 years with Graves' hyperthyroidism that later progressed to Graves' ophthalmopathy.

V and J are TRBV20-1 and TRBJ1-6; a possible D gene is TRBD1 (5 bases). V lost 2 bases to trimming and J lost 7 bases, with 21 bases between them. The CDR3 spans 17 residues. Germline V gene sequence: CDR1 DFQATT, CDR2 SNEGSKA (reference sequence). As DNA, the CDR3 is TGCAGTGCTAGACCCCCGGGCCTGGGGGGGACCAATTCACCCCTCCACTTT. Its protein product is CSARPPGLGGTNSPLHF.

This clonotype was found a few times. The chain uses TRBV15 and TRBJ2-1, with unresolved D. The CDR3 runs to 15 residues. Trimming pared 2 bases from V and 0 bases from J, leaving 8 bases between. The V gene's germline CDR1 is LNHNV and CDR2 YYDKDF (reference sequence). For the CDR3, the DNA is TGTGCCACCAGCAGATCGAGCAGCTCCTACAATGAGCAGTTCTTC. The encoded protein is CATSRSSSSYNEQFF. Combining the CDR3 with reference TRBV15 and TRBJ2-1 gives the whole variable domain DAMVIQNPRYQVTQFGKPVTLSCSQTLNHNVMYWYQQKSSQAPKLLFHYYDKDFNNEADTPDNFQSRRPNTSFCFLDIRSPGLGDTAMYLCATSRSSSSYNEQFFGPGTRLTVL.

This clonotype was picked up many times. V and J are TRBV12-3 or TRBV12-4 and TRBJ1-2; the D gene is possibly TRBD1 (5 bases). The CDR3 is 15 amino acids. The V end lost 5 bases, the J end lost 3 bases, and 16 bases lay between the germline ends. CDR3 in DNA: TGTGCCAGCAGTCCCAGGGTGTCGGGCCACTATGGCTACACCTTC. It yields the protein CASSPRVSGHYGYTF.

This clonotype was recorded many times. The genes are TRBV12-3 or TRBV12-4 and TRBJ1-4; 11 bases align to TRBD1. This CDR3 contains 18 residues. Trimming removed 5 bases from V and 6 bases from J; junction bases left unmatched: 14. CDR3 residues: CASSRGQGASELDEKLFF. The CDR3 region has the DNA TGTGCCAGCAGTCGCGGACAGGGGGCCTCGGAGTTGGATGAAAAACTGTTTTTT.

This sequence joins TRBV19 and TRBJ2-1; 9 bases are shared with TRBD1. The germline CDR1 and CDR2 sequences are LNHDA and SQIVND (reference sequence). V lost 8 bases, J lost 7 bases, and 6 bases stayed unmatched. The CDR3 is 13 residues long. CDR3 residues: CASHRQGENEQFF. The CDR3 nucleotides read TGTGCCAGTCACCGACAGGGGGAGAATGAGCAGTTCTTC. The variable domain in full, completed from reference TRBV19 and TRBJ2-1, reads DGGITQSPKYLFRKEGQNVTLSCEQNLNHDAMYWYRQDPGQGLRLIYYSQIVNDFQKGDIAEGYSVSREKKESFPLTVTSAQKNPTAFYLCASHRQGENEQFFGPGTRLTVL.

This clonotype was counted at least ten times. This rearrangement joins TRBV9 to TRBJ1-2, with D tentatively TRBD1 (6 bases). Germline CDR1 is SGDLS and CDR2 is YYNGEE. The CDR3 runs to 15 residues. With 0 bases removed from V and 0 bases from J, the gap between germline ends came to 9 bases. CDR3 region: CASSVGWTANYGYTF. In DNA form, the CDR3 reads TGTGCCAGCAGCGTAGGGTGGACAGCTAACTATGGCTACACCTTC.

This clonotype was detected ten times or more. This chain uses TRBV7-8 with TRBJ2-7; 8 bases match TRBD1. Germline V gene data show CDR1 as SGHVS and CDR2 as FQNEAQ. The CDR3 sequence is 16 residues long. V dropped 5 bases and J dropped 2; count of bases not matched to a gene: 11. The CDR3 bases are TGTGCCAGCAGCACGTCCAACCGGGACAGGCCCTACGAGCAGTACTTC. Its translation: CASSTSNRDRPYEQYF.

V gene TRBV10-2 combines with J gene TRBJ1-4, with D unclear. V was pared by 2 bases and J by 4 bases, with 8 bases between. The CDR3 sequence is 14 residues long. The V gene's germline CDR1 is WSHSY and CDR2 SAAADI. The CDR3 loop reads CASSEAVYNEKLFF. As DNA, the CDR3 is TGCGCCAGCAGTGAGGCCGTCTATAATGAAAAACTGTTTTTT.

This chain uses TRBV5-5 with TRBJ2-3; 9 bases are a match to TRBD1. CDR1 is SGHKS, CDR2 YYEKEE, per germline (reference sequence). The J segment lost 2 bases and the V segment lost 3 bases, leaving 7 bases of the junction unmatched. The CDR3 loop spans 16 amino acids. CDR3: CASSWRTGASTDTQYF. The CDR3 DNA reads TGTGCCAGCAGCTGGAGGACAGGGGCGTCCACAGATACGCAGTATTTT.